A selection of T cell receptor beta chains follows, all from one sample in a study of vaccination and CD4 T cells after COVID-19. Their antigens are not known. TCRdb re-called the PCR reads with MiXCR, one entry per CDR3 protein. The data hold over 25,000 distinct CDR3 sequences, with roughly 60% observed a single time. This specimen consisted of CD4+ T cells from blood, cultured in vitro, obtained after SARS-CoV-2 vaccination. These receptors were taken from a human donor who received a COVID-19 vaccine. The conserved cysteine and the conserved F or W are not part of the CDR3 here. The order of the fields is J gene, V gene, CDR3 protein.

>TRBJ1-6|TRBV25-1
ASSGSGSPLH
>TRBJ1-5|TRBV7-8
ASRRTGGMDSNQPQH
>TRBJ1-6|TRBV6-1
ASTRGAESPLH
>TRBJ1-3|TRBV6-1
ASSEAPRNTIY
>TRBJ1-4|TRBV19
ASSLEGVQGEKLF
>TRBJ1-2|TRBV10-3
AIEDRGDINYGYT
>TRBJ1-2|TRBV5-1
ASSLLGTDRNGYT
>TRBJ1-2|TRBV6-5
ASSYGPGEYGYT
>TRBJ1-1|TRBV20-1
SAGESGDVNTEAF
>TRBJ1-5|TRBV19
ASSREPLRGQPQH
>TRBJ1-3|TRBV20-1
SARDRTGSSGNTIY